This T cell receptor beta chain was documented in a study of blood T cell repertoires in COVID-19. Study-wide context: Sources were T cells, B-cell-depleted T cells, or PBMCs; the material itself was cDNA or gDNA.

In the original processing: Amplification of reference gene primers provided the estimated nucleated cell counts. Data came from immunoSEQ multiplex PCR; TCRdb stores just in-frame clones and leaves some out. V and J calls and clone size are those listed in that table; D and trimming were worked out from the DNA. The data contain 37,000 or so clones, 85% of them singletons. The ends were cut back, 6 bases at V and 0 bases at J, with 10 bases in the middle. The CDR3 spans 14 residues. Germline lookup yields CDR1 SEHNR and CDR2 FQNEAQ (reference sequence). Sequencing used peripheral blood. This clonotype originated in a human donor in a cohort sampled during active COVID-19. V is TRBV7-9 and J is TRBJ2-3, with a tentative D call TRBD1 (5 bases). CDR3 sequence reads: CASRGRTSTDTQYF. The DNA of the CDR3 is TGTGCCAGCAGAGGCCGGACAAGCACAGATACGCAGTATTTT.